Listed here are 24 T cell receptor beta chains from one sample, sequenced in a study of identical twins. TCRdb redid the calling of the 5' RACE reads with MiXCR, one entry per CDR3 protein. Among roughly 470,000 distinct CDR3 sequences, 13% to 15% were seen once, and the ten largest hold more than 0.8%. The data were also submitted as part of a second study, on yellow fever vaccine responses in identical twins.

Sequenced: CD4+ T cells sorted from blood. Receptor source: a woman in her late teens or twenties in good health.

This chain joins TRBV15 and TRBJ2-7; the D gene is possibly TRBD1 (5 bases). The CDR3 is 14 residues long. V dropped 4 bases and J dropped 3 bases, with 13 bases sitting between them. Germline CDR1 is LNHNV and CDR2 is YYDKDF (reference sequence). CDR3: CATSNFFRVYEQYF. The CDR3 DNA sequence: TGTGCCACCAGCAATTTCTTCAGGGTCTACGAGCAGTACTTC. Based on the CDR3 plus reference TRBV15 and TRBJ2-7, the full variable domain is DAMVIQNPRYQVTQFGKPVTLSCSQTLNHNVMYWYQQKSSQAPKLLFHYYDKDFNNEADTPDNFQSRRPNTSFCFLDIRSPGLGDTAMYLCATSNFFRVYEQYFGPGTRLTVT.

Points on this clonotype: Mismatch with germline at one junction end may stem from a read error. This rearrangement joins TRBV20-1 to TRBJ2-1, with 12 bases matching TRBD2. Germline V gene sequence: CDR1 DFQATT, CDR2 SNEGSKA (reference sequence). CDR3 length: 15 amino acids. CDR3 DNA: TGCAGTGCTAGACGACTAGCGGGAGATTACAGTGAGCAGTTCTTC. This encodes CSARRLAGDYSEQFF.

In this sample, this clonotype turned up a few times. The chain links TRBV24-1 to TRBJ2-1, with TRBD1 as a possible D gene (6 bases). The CDR3 length is 13 residues. Germline assignment: CDR1 KGHDR and CDR2 SFDVKD. V dropped 7 bases and J dropped 6 bases, with 12 bases sitting between them. This CDR3 is CATSGFRGNEQFF. The CDR3, as DNA: TGTGCCACCAGCGGGTTCAGGGGCAATGAGCAGTTCTTC.

This chain joins TRBV5-6 and TRBJ1-1; TRBD1 is a possible D gene (5 bases). Germline V gene sequence: CDR1 SGHDT, CDR2 YYEEEE. This CDR3 comprises 16 residues. V lost 4 bases to trimming and J lost 4 bases, with 20 bases between them. The CDR3 DNA follows: TGTGCCAGCAGCACCGGAGGCAGGGCGGGCCGCACTGAAGCTTTCTTT. As protein: CASSTGGRAGRTEAFF.

This clonotype was seen only a few times. The genes are TRBV15 and TRBJ2-6; the D call may be TRBD1 or TRBD2 (5 bases each). The V gene's germline CDR1 is LNHNV and CDR2 YYDKDF (reference sequence). There are 16 residues in the CDR3. V was pared by 4 bases and J by 4 bases, with 14 bases between. CDR3 nucleotide sequence: TGTGCCACCAGCACGGGACGGTTATGGGGGGCCAACGTCCTGACTTTC. Translated: CATSTGRLWGANVLTF.

The sample holds a few counts of this clonotype. This sequence joins TRBV6-6 and TRBJ2-1, with D possibly being TRBD1 (5 bases). Germline V gives CDR1 MNHNY, CDR2 SVGAGI (reference sequence). With 2 bases removed from V and 8 bases from J, the gap between germline ends came to 10 bases. CDR3 size: 13 residues. CDR3 residues: CASSYRGQHEQFF. The CDR3 nucleotides are TGTGCCAGCAGTTACCGAGGACAACATGAGCAGTTCTTC.

The CDR3 spells CASSRQYEQFF. The CDR3 DNA reads as TGTGCCAGCAGTCGACAGTATGAGCAGTTCTTC. This sequence joins TRBV12-3 or TRBV12-4 and TRBJ2-1; D possibly corresponds to TRBD1 (5 bases). With 5 bases removed from V and 8 bases from J, the gap between germline ends came to 7 bases. CDR3 length: 11 amino acids.

CDR3 coding DNA: TGTGCCAGCAGTTCCGGGACAGGGGACTATGGCTACACCTTC. Encoded protein: CASSSGTGDYGYTF. The rearrangement uses TRBV6-5 and TRBJ1-2; 10 bases fit TRBD1. Trimming at V came to 4 bases and at J to 3 bases, leaving 2 bases not matched to a gene. Germline CDR1 MNHEY, CDR2 SVGAGI. The length of the CDR3 is 14 residues.

This clonotype turned up a few times. The chain recombines TRBV12-3 or TRBV12-4 with TRBJ2-3; the match to TRBD2 covers 7 bases. CDR3 length: 15 amino acids. V dropped 6 bases and J dropped 5; count of bases not matched to a gene: 11. The DNA for the CDR3 is TGTGCCAGCAGAAGTCTAGCGGCCCTCCTAGATACGCAGTATTTT. It encodes CASRSLAALLDTQYF.

About this clonotype itself: One end of the junction does not line up with germline, which may come from a read error. This sequence joins TRBV14 and TRBJ2-7; 9 nucleotides match TRBD1. The germline V gene encodes CDR1 SGHDN and CDR2 FVKESK. CDR3 length: 15 residues. This CDR3 reads CASSPGQGYSYEQHF. In DNA, the CDR3 is TGTGCCAGCAGCCCGGGACAGGGATACTCCTACGAGCAGCACTTC.

For this clonotype: Being one base from a much bigger clone, this may be a read error. This chain joins TRBV9 and TRBJ2-1, with a tentative D call TRBD2 (6 bases). This CDR3 has 14 residues. V gave up 0 bases and J gave up 6 bases, with 10 bases separating them. Germline lookup yields CDR1 SGDLS and CDR2 YYNGEE. As DNA, the CDR3 is TGTGCCAGCAGCGTAGAGGAGGGGACCAATGAGCAGTTCTTC. Its protein is CASSVEEGTNEQFF.

This clonotype was counted between two and nine times. The rearrangement uses TRBV7-9 and TRBJ2-3; D uncertain. Germline V gives CDR1 SEHNR, CDR2 FQNEAQ (reference sequence). V lost 0 bases to trimming and J lost 1 base, with 11 bases between them. The CDR3 loop spans 16 amino acids. The CDR3 coding sequence is TGTGCCAGCAGCTTAGCGCGTTCTGGGGGCACAGATACGCAGTATTTT. As protein: CASSLARSGGTDTQYF.

This clonotype was picked up a small number of times. The V gene is TRBV20-1, the J gene TRBJ2-5, with 13 bases that match TRBD2. V lost 6 bases, J lost 7 bases, and 14 bases stayed unmatched. Germline V gene lookup returns CDR1 DFQATT and CDR2 SNEGSKA (reference sequence). CDR3 size: 16 residues. CDR3 region: CSARRLAGGQLGTQYF. DNA for the CDR3: TGCAGTGCCAGGAGACTAGCGGGAGGTCAATTGGGGACCCAGTACTTC.

This clonotype was seen repeatedly, ten times or more. This chain joins TRBV6-2 or TRBV6-3 and TRBJ2-2, with TRBD1 as a possible D gene (5 bases). Looked up from germline, CDR1 is MNHEY and CDR2 is SVGEGT. V lost 5 bases and J lost 7, with 11 bases in between. This CDR3 spans 13 amino acids. The CDR3 here is CASSAQGSGELFF. The CDR3 DNA sequence: TGTGCCAGCAGTGCCCAGGGAAGCGGGGAGCTGTTTTTT.

This clonotype was counted at least ten times. The chain employs TRBV12-3 or TRBV12-4 and TRBJ2-7; 8 nucleotides align to TRBD2. The CDR3 covers 14 residues. The ends lost 4 bases at V and 4 bases at J; junction bases unmatched: 6. Written as DNA, the CDR3 is TGTGCCAGCAGTTCTAAGACTAGCGCGTACGAGCAGTACTTC. Its protein is CASSSKTSAYEQYF.

The CDR3 reads CASSPTRDNYEQYF. The CDR3 coding sequence is TGTGCCAGCAGCCCTACCCGAGACAACTACGAGCAGTACTTC. The chain uses TRBV7-2 and TRBJ2-7; no clear D. Germline assignment: CDR1 SGHTA and CDR2 FQGNSA. This CDR3 contains 14 residues. V was trimmed by 5 bases and J by 3 bases, leaving 14 bases between them.

This clonotype was observed a handful of times. This chain connects TRBV7-2 to TRBJ2-5, with 7 bases that match TRBD1. V shed 7 bases and J 5 bases; nucleotides not matched to a gene: 16. The V gene's germline CDR1 is SGHTA and CDR2 FQGNSA. This CDR3 is 16 amino acids long. CDR3 DNA sequence: TGTGCCAGCACCGCACCAACAGGGGTGGGACGGGAGACCCAGTACTTC. Its protein is CASTAPTGVGRETQYF.

The genes are TRBV3-1 and TRBJ2-3; 9 positions agree with TRBD1. J lost 2 bases, V lost 3 bases, and 9 bases had no gene match. This CDR3 has 17 amino acids. Per the germline V gene, CDR1 is LGHDT and CDR2 is YNNKEL (reference sequence). CDR3 in amino acids: CASSQNGQGITTDTQYF. The CDR3 nucleotides are TGTGCCAGCAGCCAGAATGGACAGGGGATAACCACAGATACGCAGTATTTT.

The rearrangement joins TRBV9 to TRBJ2-7; 8 positions agree with TRBD2. V shed 0 bases, J shed 3 bases, and the junction held 5 bases outside the gene matches. This CDR3 is 15 amino acids long. Per germline, CDR1 SGDLS and CDR2 YYNGEE. The DNA of the CDR3 is TGTGCCAGCAGCGTAGCAGATACTAGCGGCTACGAGCAGTACTTC. The encoded protein is CASSVADTSGYEQYF.

This clonotype occurred a few times. The rearrangement joins TRBV5-1 to TRBJ2-5; 10 bases align to TRBD2. After removal of 4 bases from V and 5 bases from J, the junction contained 5 bases not matched to a gene. The CDR3 totals 14 residues. In germline, CDR1 is SGHRS, CDR2 YFSETQ. The CDR3 DNA follows: TGCGCCAGCAGCGACGGGACTAGCGTGGAGACCCAGTACTTC. Translated, it gives CASSDGTSVETQYF.

This clonotype was counted only a few times. The V call is TRBV12-3 or TRBV12-4, the J call TRBJ2-7; 8 bases are a match to TRBD1. V gave up 5 bases and J gave up 6 bases; unmatched junction bases: 9. There are 14 residues in the CDR3. The CDR3 nucleotides read TGTGCCAGCAGTGGGCAGGGGGCCTGGATCGAGCAGTACTTC. The encoded protein is CASSGQGAWIEQYF.

The CDR3 protein is CASSLASGGSVWEQYF. CDR3 nucleotides: TGTGCCAGCAGTCTAGCTAGCGGGGGTTCCGTTTGGGAGCAGTACTTC. V usage is TRBV2 and J usage is TRBJ2-7; 10 positions match TRBD2. The CDR3 is made up of 16 amino acids. Germline trimming cut 5 bases from V and 7 bases from J; bases unmatched to any gene: 14. The germline V gene encodes CDR1 SNHLY and CDR2 FYNNEI.

The chain employs TRBV29-1 and TRBJ2-3; D is uncertain. This CDR3 comprises 11 residues. Trimming removed 6 bases at V and 6 bases at J, with 10 bases between. The germline CDR1 and CDR2 sequences are SQVTM and ANQGSEA. This CDR3 reads CSVTSLDTQYF. The CDR3 DNA is TGCAGCGTCACGTCTTTGGATACGCAGTATTTT.

The sample holds one count of this clonotype. The CDR3 protein is CASSLSGTGLYEQYF. DNA for the CDR3: TGTGCCAGCAGTTTATCCGGGACAGGGCTCTACGAGCAGTACTTC. The rearrangement links TRBV27 to TRBJ2-7; TRBD1 aligns across 9 bases. Germline CDR1 is MNHEY and CDR2 is SMNVEV (reference sequence). CDR3 size: 15 residues. The J segment lost 3 bases and the V segment lost 0 bases, leaving 3 bases of the junction unmatched.